What follows are 20 T cell receptor beta chains derived from one specimen sequenced in a study of cytomegalovirus exposure and HLA in healthy donors. PCR amplification relied on 60 Vbeta primers (plus 13 Jbeta primers). Repertoires were generated with immunoSEQ multiplex PCR, while TCRdb's copy carries only in-frame clones and drops some. The sample yields some 190,000 clones, roughly 82% seen once. Sequenced sample: PBMCs. These receptors all stem from a man in his forties in good health and CMV-seronegative.

The V and J genes are TRBV10-1 and TRBJ1-6, with no clear D. V was clipped by 4 bases and J by 5 bases, with 12 bases between them. The CDR3 runs 15 residues. The germline CDR1 and CDR2 sequences are WNHNN and SYGVQD (reference sequence). Written as DNA, the CDR3 is TGCGCCAGCAGTGTTAGGGTAGCGGATAATTCACCCCTCCACTTT. As protein: CASSVRVADNSPLHF.

The gene calls are TRBV29-1 and TRBJ2-3; 13 positions agree with TRBD2. Germline V gene sequence: CDR1 SQVTM, CDR2 ANQGSEA. V gave up 7 bases and J gave up 6 bases; unmatched junction bases: 10. The CDR3 extends over 15 amino acids. The CDR3 is CSEIGTSGMRDTQYF. The CDR3 DNA is TGCAGCGAGATAGGGACTAGCGGGATGAGGGATACGCAGTATTTT.

The rearrangement links TRBV7-2 to TRBJ2-7; 12 bases fit TRBD2. V gave up 1 base and J gave up 6 bases; unmatched junction bases: 4. The germline gives CDR1 SGHTA, CDR2 FQGNSA. This CDR3 contains 15 residues. The CDR3 region is CASSLGPTSGSEQYF. The CDR3 DNA sequence: TGTGCCAGCAGCTTAGGGCCGACTAGCGGGAGCGAGCAGTACTTC.

The rearrangement uses TRBV19 and TRBJ1-2; D call uncertain. Trimming stripped 8 bases from V and 3 bases from J, with 16 bases between. Germline CDR1 is LNHDA and CDR2 is SQIVND (reference sequence). There are 14 residues in the CDR3. CDR3 amino acids: CASVPSPRDYGYTF. CDR3 in DNA: TGTGCCAGTGTCCCTTCCCCACGGGACTATGGCTACACCTTC.

Concerning this clone itself: The identical CDR3 is also encoded by other nucleotide sequences in the sample. The chain couples TRBV5-4 to TRBJ2-3; D might be TRBD2 (5 bases). The ends were cut back, 0 bases at V and 4 bases at J, with 9 bases in the middle. This CDR3 comprises 14 residues. CDR1 is SGHNT, CDR2 YYREEE, per germline (reference sequence). CDR3 protein: CASSLASGADTQYF. In DNA, the CDR3 is TGTGCCAGCAGCTTGGCCTCCGGGGCAGATACGCAGTATTTT.

This clone was observed a few times. The rearrangement links TRBV6-1 to TRBJ2-5; 9 positions match TRBD2. The CDR3 consists of 16 residues. V lost 0 bases and J lost 4; bases outside the gene matches: 6. In germline, CDR1 is MNHNS, CDR2 SASEGT. The CDR3 DNA reads as TGTGCCAGCAGTGAAGCCGGCGGGGGGGTAGGAGAGACCCAGTACTTC. It translates to CASSEAGGGVGETQYF.

V is TRBV6-5 and J is TRBJ2-7; the D gene is possibly TRBD2 (6 bases). Germline CDR1 and CDR2: MNHEY and SVGAGI. Trimming removed 2 bases from V and 4 bases from J, with 15 bases in between. This CDR3 is 15 amino acids long. Here the CDR3 reads CASSYRIGRPYEQYF. The CDR3 bases are TGTGCCAGCAGTTACCGGATCGGGAGACCATACGAGCAGTACTTC.

The V gene is TRBV5-1, the J gene TRBJ2-5; 15 nucleotides align to TRBD2. CDR3 length equals 17 residues. Germline V gives CDR1 SGHRS, CDR2 YFSETQ. J was trimmed by 5 bases and V by 7 bases; bases with no gene match: 12. The CDR3 region is CASSGLAGGGEGETQYF. The CDR3 DNA follows: TGCGCCAGCTCCGGACTAGCGGGAGGGGGAGAGGGGGAGACCCAGTACTTC.

This clone showed up just a few times. The rearrangement uses TRBV28 and TRBJ1-5; no firm D call. The germline gives CDR1 MDHEN, CDR2 SYDVKM. Trimming shortened V by 9 bases and J by 4 bases, and 10 bases separated the two germline ends. This CDR3 contains 12 residues. In DNA form, the CDR3 reads TGTGCCAGTAAGAGTAGTAATCAGCCCCAGCATTTT. Translated: CASKSSNQPQHF.

V is TRBV7-9 and J is TRBJ1-6; 9 bases fit TRBD1. The junction had 9 bases not matched to a gene; V was cut back by 5 bases and J by 10 bases. Germline V lookup: CDR1 SEHNR, CDR2 FQNEAQ (reference sequence). This CDR3 is built from 15 residues. CDR3 amino acids: CASSKTGTGNSPLHF. The CDR3 DNA is TGTGCCAGCAGCAAAACGGGGACAGGGAACTCACCCCTCCACTTT.

The CDR3 protein is CASSLWGGAGGNTIYF. CDR3 DNA: TGTGCCAGCAGTTTATGGGGGGGAGCCGGGGGAAACACCATATATTTT. The chain recombines TRBV28 with TRBJ1-3; possibly TRBD1 for D (5 bases). Germline V gene sequence: CDR1 MDHEN, CDR2 SYDVKM. This CDR3 has 16 amino acids. With 0 bases removed from V and 4 bases from J, the gap between germline ends came to 13 bases.

In its sample, this clone was seen a few times. This chain uses TRBV11-3 with TRBJ2-7; 11 nucleotides align to TRBD2. CDR3 length: 15 amino acids. V lost 5 bases, J lost 0 bases, and 3 bases stayed unmatched. Germline loops: CDR1 SGHNT, CDR2 YENEEA. The CDR3 here is CASSAGTSGSYEQYF. In DNA, the CDR3 is TGTGCCAGCAGCGCAGGGACTAGCGGCTCCTACGAGCAGTACTTC.

Notes on this clone: Because the CDR3's place on the DNA is in doubt, the DNA is left out and the CDR3 is given as listed by TCRdb. The chain uses TRBV30 and TRBJ1-2; TRBD1 was called by the table and not checked on the DNA. Ends included, the CDR3 has 10 residues. Per the germline V gene, CDR1 is GTSNPN and CDR2 is SVGIG (reference sequence). This CDR3 reads CAWGTGASTF.

The chain employs TRBV5-4 and TRBJ2-3; 7 bases align to TRBD1. CDR3 length: 13 amino acids. The ends lost 4 bases at V and 6 bases at J; junction bases unmatched: 5. CDR1 is SGHNT, CDR2 YYREEE, per germline (reference sequence). The CDR3 loop reads CASSPTGFDTQYF. Here the CDR3 DNA reads TGTGCCAGCAGCCCGACAGGGTTTGATACGCAGTATTTT.

Only one count was recorded for this clone. The genes are TRBV6-5 and TRBJ2-5; tentatively, D is TRBD2 (6 bases). The CDR3 loop spans 13 amino acids. Germline V CDR1 and CDR2: MNHEY, SVGAGI. The germline V and J ends were trimmed by 5 bases and 4 bases, with 11 bases remaining between them. CDR3 protein: CASSRGYRETQYF. CDR3 nucleotide sequence: TGTGCCAGCAGTCGGGGGTACAGAGAGACCCAGTACTTC.

The rearrangement links TRBV4-3 to TRBJ2-7, with D tentatively TRBD1 (5 bases). Germline V gene sequence: CDR1 LGHNA, CDR2 YSLEER. V lost 0 bases and J lost 4, with 16 bases in between. There are 16 residues in the CDR3. Here the CDR3 reads CASSQDTAGIGYEQYF. CDR3 DNA: TGCGCCAGCAGCCAAGATACGGCAGGGATAGGGTACGAGCAGTACTTC.

With respect to this clone: At the DNA level, this CDR3 is encoded by other sequences in the same sample as well. J is TRBJ2-6 and V is TRBV7-3; the match to TRBD2 covers 14 bases. The length of the CDR3 is 17 residues. V shed 3 bases, J shed 4 bases, and the junction held 2 bases outside the gene matches. CDR1 and CDR2 (germline): SGHTA, FQGTGA. The CDR3 loop reads CASSLGLAGVGANVLTF. The CDR3, as DNA: TGTGCCAGCAGCTTGGGACTAGCGGGGGTCGGGGCCAACGTCCTGACTTTC.

The chain is built from TRBV28 and TRBJ2-5; D unclear. The CDR3 is made up of 11 amino acids. Germline V gene sequence: CDR1 MDHEN, CDR2 SYDVKM. The V end was cut by 4 bases, the J end by 3 bases, with 3 bases between. CDR3 in amino acids: CASSSEETQYF. CDR3 bases: TGTGCCAGCAGTTCAGAAGAGACCCAGTACTTC.

This chain links TRBV7-2 with TRBJ2-2; 9 nucleotides align to TRBD1. The germline CDR1 and CDR2 sequences are SGHTA and FQGNSA. The junction had 9 bases not matched to a gene; V was cut back by 7 bases and J by 3 bases. This CDR3 has 16 residues. The CDR3 protein is CASITVGTGHTGELFF. The DNA of the CDR3 is TGTGCCAGCATCACAGTCGGGACAGGGCACACCGGGGAGCTGTTTTTT.

The chain employs TRBV28 and TRBJ1-2; the match to TRBD1 covers 7 bases. Germline CDR1 is MDHEN and CDR2 is SYDVKM. The J segment lost 0 bases and the V segment lost 1 base, leaving 5 bases of the junction unmatched. This CDR3 is 16 amino acids long. The DNA of the CDR3 is TGTGCCAGCAGTTTATTAGGGGGCTCAGCTAACTATGGCTACACCTTC. This codes for CASSLLGGSANYGYTF.